These 22 T cell receptor beta chains share one sample of origin, sequenced in a study of post-analysis software for immune sequencing data. Study findings and constraints: Roughly 5 TRBV segments occurring more often in patients than controls included TRBV5-6, TRBV5-1 and TRBV20-1.

Unique molecular identifiers tagged the TCR beta cDNA libraries. TCRdb independently ran MiXCR on the PCR reads; one entry per CDR3 protein. The sample includes roughly 800,000 distinct CDR3 sequences, about 32% of them seen just once. Their recognized antigens are unknown. The sample consisted of blood. All receptors come from a girl aged 5 to 17 with multiple sclerosis.

The rearrangement links TRBV5-1 to TRBJ1-4; 10 bases line up with TRBD1. V lost 4 bases and J lost 6; bases outside the gene matches: 6. The CDR3 runs 15 residues. CDR1 is SGHRS, CDR2 YFSETQ, per germline. The CDR3 reads CASSRGGTGDEKLFF. DNA of the CDR3: TGCGCCAGCAGCCGCGGCGGGACAGGGGATGAAAAACTGTTTTTT.

The chain uses TRBV20-1 and TRBJ2-1, with TRBD2 matching over 12 bases. In germline, CDR1 is DFQATT, CDR2 SNEGSKA (reference sequence). The CDR3 is 16 residues long. The V segment lost 2 bases and the J segment 8 bases; nucleotides outside the gene matches: 10. The CDR3 region has the DNA TGCAGTGCTAGACTCAGGACTAGCGGGAATTCATATGAGCAGTTCTTC. The encoded protein is CSARLRTSGNSYEQFF.

The CDR3 DNA reads as TGTGCCAGCGGGTGGGAATCGCCGGGACTTAGCACAGATACGCAGTATTTT. Protein sequence: CASGWESPGLSTDTQYF. V usage is TRBV3-1 and J usage is TRBJ2-3; a possible D gene is TRBD2 (6 bases). The CDR3 loop spans 17 amino acids. Deletions cut 8 bases from V and 0 bases from J, with 21 bases between. Germline V gene data show CDR1 as LGHDT and CDR2 as YNNKEL (reference sequence).

This clonotype was counted between two and nine times. The rearrangement joins TRBV20-1 to TRBJ2-3; D is unresolved. Trimming shortened V by 6 bases and J by 10 bases, and 20 bases separated the two germline ends. The germline V gene encodes CDR1 DFQATT and CDR2 SNEGSKA (reference sequence). The CDR3 loop spans 13 amino acids. The chain's CDR3 is CSAQDPLGPAQYF. In DNA form, the CDR3 reads TGCAGTGCCCAGGATCCACTCGGTCCAGCGCAGTATTTT.

This clonotype was found a few times. Sequence at one end of the junction differs from germline and may be a read error. J is TRBJ2-1 and V is TRBV12-3 or TRBV12-4; TRBD1 matches 9 bases. The CDR3 is made up of 15 amino acids. The CDR3 loop is CASSRTGGSNNEQFF. The CDR3 bases are TGTGCCAGCAGCCGTACAGGGGGCTCCAACAATGAGCAGTTCTTC.

This clonotype has just one count. The chain couples TRBV7-9 to TRBJ2-6, with D hard to call. Germline assignment: CDR1 SEHNR and CDR2 FQNEAQ (reference sequence). Trimming removed 1 base at V and 2 bases at J, with 9 bases between. This CDR3 comprises 16 residues. CDR3 sequence reads: CASSLVGNPGANVLTF. CDR3 nucleotide sequence: TGTGCCAGCAGCTTAGTTGGGAATCCTGGGGCCAACGTCCTGACTTTC.

CDR3 nucleotides: TGTGCCAGCAGACCCCGCGTGATTACGGAGTCAGATACGCAGTATTTT. It yields the protein CASRPRVITESDTQYF. This chain joins TRBV5-4 and TRBJ2-3; D remains ambiguous. Germline CDR1 and CDR2: SGHNT and YYREEE (reference sequence). CDR3 length: 16 residues. Trimming pared 5 bases from V and 4 bases from J, leaving 20 bases between.

About this clonotype itself: This clone may be a read error of a much larger clone one base away. Because the CDR3 is missing its conserved closing phenylalanine or tryptophan, this is likely a read error. CDR3 protein: CSAPLGNEQFC. DNA of the CDR3: TGCAGCGCCCCTCTCGGCAATGAGCAGTTCTGC. This sequence joins TRBV29-1 and TRBJ2-1; D is unclear. V was shortened by 7 bases and J by 6 bases, with 10 bases between the two germline ends. Germline V gene sequence: CDR1 SQVTM, CDR2 ANQGSEA. The CDR3 is 11 residues long.

This clonotype has more than one count but fewer than ten. The chain links TRBV20-1 to TRBJ2-1; D perhaps matches TRBD2 (6 bases). The germline gives CDR1 DFQATT, CDR2 SNEGSKA (reference sequence). This CDR3 spans 14 amino acids. The V end lost 5 bases, the J end lost 4 bases, and 15 bases lay between the germline ends. In DNA form, the CDR3 reads TGCAGTGCTTGGACGGGACTGCGTTACAATGAGCAGTTCTTC. It is translated as CSAWTGLRYNEQFF.

The sample holds a few counts of this clonotype. The V call is TRBV6-2 or TRBV6-3, the J call TRBJ2-1; 10 nucleotides match TRBD2. There are 16 residues in the CDR3. V dropped 4 bases and J dropped 4; count of bases not matched to a gene: 7. Germline V gene data show CDR1 as MNHEY and CDR2 as SVGEGT. The CDR3 spells CASSFSLAGWYNEQFF. The CDR3 DNA sequence: TGTGCCAGCAGTTTCTCACTAGCGGGGTGGTACAATGAGCAGTTCTTC.

The V and J genes are TRBV29-1 and TRBJ2-6; D unresolved. CDR3 length: 14 residues. From germline, CDR1 is SQVTM and CDR2 ANQGSEA. V shed 2 bases and J shed 4 bases, with 9 bases lying between them. The CDR3 nucleotides read TGCAGCGTTGAATGGGCGTCGGGGGCCAACGTCCTGACTTTC. Residues: CSVEWASGANVLTF.

The CDR3 protein is CASSQGATHEQFF. CDR3 sequence (DNA): TGTGCCAGCAGCCAAGGCGCGACCCATGAGCAGTTCTTC. The chain employs TRBV3-1 and TRBJ2-1; unclear D gene. V lost 1 base to trimming and J lost 8 bases, with 9 bases between them. This CDR3 contains 13 residues. From germline, CDR1 is LGHDT and CDR2 YNNKEL (reference sequence).

The V gene is TRBV6-5, the J gene TRBJ2-3; maybe TRBD1 (5 bases). The CDR3 is 12 residues long. The V gene lost 4 bases and the J gene lost 7 bases, with 9 bases spanning the gap. CDR1 is MNHEY, CDR2 SVGAGI, per germline. The CDR3 loop is CASSSRVNTQYF. CDR3 bases: TGTGCCAGCAGTTCCAGGGTAAATACGCAGTATTTT.

The chain has TRBV2 and TRBJ1-2, with a possible D match to TRBD1 (6 bases). Trimming removed 11 bases at V and 8 bases at J, with 15 bases between. The CDR3 covers 11 residues. Germline CDR1 is SNHLY and CDR2 is FYNNEI. In DNA form, the CDR3 reads TGTGCCCGACGAGGGGGGTTCGGCTACACCTTC. This sequence encodes CARRGGFGYTF.

This clonotype occurred a few times. CDR3 region: CATGDRGPNTQYF. CDR3 in DNA: TGTGCCACCGGAGACAGGGGGCCTAATACGCAGTATTTT. This rearrangement joins TRBV24-1 to TRBJ2-3; 10 positions agree with TRBD1. The CDR3 contains 13 residues. CDR1 and CDR2 from the germline V gene are KGHDR and SFDVKD. With V trimmed by 9 bases and J by 7 bases, 6 bases remained unmatched.

Comments on this clonotype: Just one base apart from a much larger clone, this may be a read error. This sequence joins TRBV5-1 and TRBJ2-1; D perhaps matches TRBD2 (5 bases). The CDR3 has 13 amino acids. Germline CDR1 SGHRS, CDR2 YFSETQ. This CDR3 is CASRYAGNNVQFF. The CDR3 DNA reads TGCGCCAGCAGATACGCCGGGAACAATGTGCAGTTCTTC.

The gene calls are TRBV2 and TRBJ2-5; the D is unclear. The V and J ends lost 0 bases and 7 bases respectively, with 15 bases between them. The CDR3 sequence is 15 residues long. Germline CDR1 SNHLY, CDR2 FYNNEI. The CDR3 DNA reads TGTGCCAGCAGTGAAGCGCTAGTATCCCACTGGACCCAGTACTTC. It encodes CASSEALVSHWTQYF.

The chain has TRBV4-3 and TRBJ1-4; no reliable D call. The CDR3 is made up of 15 amino acids. The V end was cut by 0 bases, the J end by 10 bases, with 15 bases between. CDR1 is LGHNA and CDR2 is YSLEER in the germline V gene. CDR3 protein: CASSQDLPRDGKLFF. CDR3 bases: TGCGCCAGCAGCCAAGATCTGCCACGAGATGGAAAACTGTTTTTT.

This clonotype was observed a handful of times. The rearrangement links TRBV7-8 to TRBJ2-7; D uncertain. V was cut by 1 base and J by 1 base, with 11 bases left in between. The CDR3 totals 15 residues. Germline values: CDR1 SGHVS, CDR2 FQNEAQ. In DNA form, the CDR3 reads TGTGCCAGCAGCTTAGTCGCTGGATATTCCTACGAGCAGTACTTC. Protein sequence: CASSLVAGYSYEQYF.

This clonotype was recorded only once. The chain carries TRBV13 and TRBJ1-1; D gene ambiguous. The CDR3 sequence is 15 residues long. The germline V gene has CDR1 PRHDT and CDR2 FYEKMQ (reference sequence). Trimming removed 0 bases at V and 2 bases at J, with 10 bases between. The CDR3 DNA reads TGTGCCAGCAGCTTAGGTGGCCCGCTAAACACTGAAGCTTTCTTT. It yields the protein CASSLGGPLNTEAFF.

The rearrangement links TRBV3-1 to TRBJ1-4, with 7 bases that match TRBD1. With V trimmed by 1 base and J by 5 bases, 7 bases remained unmatched. The CDR3 length is 16 residues. CDR1 and CDR2 from the germline V gene are LGHDT and YNNKEL (reference sequence). CDR3 DNA: TGTGCCAGCAGCCAAGGAGGGGGACAGAAGAATGAAAAACTGTTTTTT. This sequence encodes CASSQGGGQKNEKLFF.

This chain links TRBV12-3 or TRBV12-4 with TRBJ2-5; possibly TRBD2 for D (6 bases). V was pared by 7 bases and J by 7 bases, with 16 bases between. This CDR3 region has 13 residues. The chain's CDR3 is CASTSGQGGTQYF. CDR3 bases: TGTGCCAGCACCTCGGGGCAGGGAGGGACCCAGTACTTC.